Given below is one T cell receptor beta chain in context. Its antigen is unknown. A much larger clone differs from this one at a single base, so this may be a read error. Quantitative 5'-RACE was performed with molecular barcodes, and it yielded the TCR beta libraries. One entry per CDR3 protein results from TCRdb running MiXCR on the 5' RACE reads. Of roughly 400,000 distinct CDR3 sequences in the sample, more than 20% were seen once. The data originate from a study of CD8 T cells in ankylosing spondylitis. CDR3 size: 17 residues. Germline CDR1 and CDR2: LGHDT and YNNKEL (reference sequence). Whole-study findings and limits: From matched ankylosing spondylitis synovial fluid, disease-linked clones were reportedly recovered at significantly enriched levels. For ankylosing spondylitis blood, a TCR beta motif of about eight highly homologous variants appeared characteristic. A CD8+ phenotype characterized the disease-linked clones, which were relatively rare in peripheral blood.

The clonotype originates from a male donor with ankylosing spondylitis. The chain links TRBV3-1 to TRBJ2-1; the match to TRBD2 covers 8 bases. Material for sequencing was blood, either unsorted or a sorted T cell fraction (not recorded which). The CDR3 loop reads CASSPVPASGRYNEQSF. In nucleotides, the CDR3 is TGTGCCAGCAGCCCAGTCCCGGCTAGCGGGCGGTACAATGAGCAGTCCTTC.